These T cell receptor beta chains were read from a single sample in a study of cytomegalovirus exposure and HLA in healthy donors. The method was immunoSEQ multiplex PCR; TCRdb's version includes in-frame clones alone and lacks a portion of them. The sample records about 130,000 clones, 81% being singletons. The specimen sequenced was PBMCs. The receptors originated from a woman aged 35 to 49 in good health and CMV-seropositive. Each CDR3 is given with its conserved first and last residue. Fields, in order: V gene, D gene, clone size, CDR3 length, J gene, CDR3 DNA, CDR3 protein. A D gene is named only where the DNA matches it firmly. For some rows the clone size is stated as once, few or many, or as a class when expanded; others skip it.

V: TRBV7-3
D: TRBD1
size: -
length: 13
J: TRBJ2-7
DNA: TGTGCCAGCAGCGTCGACAGGGTTAACGAGCAGTACTTC
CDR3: CASSVDRVNEQYF

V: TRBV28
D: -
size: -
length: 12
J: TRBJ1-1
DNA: TGTGCCAGCAGATTGAGCTTTTCCGAAGCTTTCTTT
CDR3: CASRLSFSEAFF

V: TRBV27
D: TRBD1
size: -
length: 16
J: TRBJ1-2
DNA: TGTGCCAGCTGCGATTCCCGGGACAGGGTGGTTCATGGCTACACCTTC
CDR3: CASCDSRDRVVHGYTF

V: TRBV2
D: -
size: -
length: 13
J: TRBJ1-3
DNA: TGTGCCAGCAACGGGGTGGATGGAAACACCATATATTTT
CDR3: CASNGVDGNTIYF

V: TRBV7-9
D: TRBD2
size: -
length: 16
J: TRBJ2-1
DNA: TGTGCCAGCAGCCCTCTAGCGGGGGGCTCCTACAATGAGCAGTTCTTC
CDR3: CASSPLAGGSYNEQFF

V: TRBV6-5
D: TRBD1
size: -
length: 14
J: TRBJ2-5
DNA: TGTGCCAGTCAGATTGGGACAGGCCAAGAGACCCAGTACTTC
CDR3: CASQIGTGQETQYF

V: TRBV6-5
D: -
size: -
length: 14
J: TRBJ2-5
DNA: TGTGCCAGCAGTTACTCGCCGCGCCAAGAGACCCAGTACTTC
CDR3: CASSYSPRQETQYF

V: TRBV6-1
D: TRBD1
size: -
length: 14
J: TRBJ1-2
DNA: TGTGCCAGCAGGATCCAACAGGGGTTTAACGGCTACACCTTC
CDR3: CASRIQQGFNGYTF

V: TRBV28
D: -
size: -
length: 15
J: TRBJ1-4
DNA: TGTGCCAGCAGTTTACCCCGGGGGGGGCGAGAAAAACTGTTTTTT
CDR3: CASSLPRGGREKLFF

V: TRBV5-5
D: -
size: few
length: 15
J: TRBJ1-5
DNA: TGTGCCAGCAGCCTCACAGGGAGTCCAAGTGGGCCCCAGCATTTT
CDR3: CASSLTGSPSGPQHF

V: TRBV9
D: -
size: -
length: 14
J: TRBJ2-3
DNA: TGTGCCAGCAGCGCGGAGTCTCGCGCAGATACGCAGTATTTT
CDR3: CASSAESRADTQYF

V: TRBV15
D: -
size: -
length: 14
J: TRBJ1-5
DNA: TGTGCCACCAGCAGGGGGGGGGCAGAACAGCCCCAGCATTTT
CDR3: CATSRGGAEQPQHF

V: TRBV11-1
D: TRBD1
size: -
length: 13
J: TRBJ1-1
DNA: TGTGCCAGCAGCCGGGACAGGAACACTGAAGCTTTCTTT
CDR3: CASSRDRNTEAFF

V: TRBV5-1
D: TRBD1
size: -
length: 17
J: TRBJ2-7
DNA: TGCGCCAGCAGCTTGAGCCAGGGGGCCCTTTCTTCCTACGAGCAGTACTTC
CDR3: CASSLSQGALSSYEQYF

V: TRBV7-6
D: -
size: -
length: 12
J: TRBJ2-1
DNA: TGTGCCAGCAGCTTTCCGTCGGATGAGCAGTTCTTC
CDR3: CASSFPSDEQFF

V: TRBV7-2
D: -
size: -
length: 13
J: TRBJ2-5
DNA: TGTGCCAGCAGTCAAGCCCTGAGAGAGACCCAGTACTTC
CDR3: CASSQALRETQYF

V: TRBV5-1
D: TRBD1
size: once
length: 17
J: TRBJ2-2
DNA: TGCGCCAGCAGCTTGGTGGGACAGGGGGCGCGGACCGGGGAGCTGTTTTTT
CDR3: CASSLVGQGARTGELFF

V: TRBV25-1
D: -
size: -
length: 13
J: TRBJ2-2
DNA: TGTGCCAGCAGCATCGAGGGAAGGGGGGAGCTGTTTTTT
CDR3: CASSIEGRGELFF

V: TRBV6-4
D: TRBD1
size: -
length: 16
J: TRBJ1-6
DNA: TGTGCCAGCAGATTCTCAGGACAGGGGAATAATTCACCCCTCCACTTT
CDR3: CASRFSGQGNNSPLHF

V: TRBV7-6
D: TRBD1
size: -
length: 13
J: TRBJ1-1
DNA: TGTGCCAGCAGGTTAAACAGGGGGACTGAAGCTTTCTTT
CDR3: CASRLNRGTEAFF

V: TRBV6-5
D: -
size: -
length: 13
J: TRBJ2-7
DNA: TGTGCCAGCAGTTACTCGAGGGCCTACGAGCAGTACTTC
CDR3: CASSYSRAYEQYF

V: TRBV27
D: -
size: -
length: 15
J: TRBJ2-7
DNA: TGTGCCAGCAGTCCGCGCGGAGCCCTCTCCTACGAGCAGTACTTC
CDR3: CASSPRGALSYEQYF

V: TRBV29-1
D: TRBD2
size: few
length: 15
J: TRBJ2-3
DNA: TGCAGCGTTTTTGGACTAGCGGGGAACACAGATACGCAGTATTTT
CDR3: CSVFGLAGNTDTQYF

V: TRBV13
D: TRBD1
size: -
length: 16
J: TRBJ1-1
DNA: TGTGCCAGCAGCTTAACCCGGACAGGGGGCGGAGCTGAAGCTTTCTTT
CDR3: CASSLTRTGGGAEAFF

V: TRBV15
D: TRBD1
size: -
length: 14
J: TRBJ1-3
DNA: TGTGCCACAATCCGGGACAGAGAAAGAAACACCATATATTTT
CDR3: CATIRDRERNTIYF

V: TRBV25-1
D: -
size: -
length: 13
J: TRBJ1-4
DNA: TGTGCCAGCCTCGACAGTCCTAATGAAAAACTGTTTTTT
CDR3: CASLDSPNEKLFF

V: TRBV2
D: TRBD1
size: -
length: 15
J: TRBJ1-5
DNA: TGTGCCAGCAGGTCCGGGACAGGCCCCAATCAGCCCCAGCATTTT
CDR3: CASRSGTGPNQPQHF